This T cell receptor beta chain was captured by sequencing in a study of blood T cell repertoires in COVID-19. Study-level information: Some COVID-19 samples were acute and others convalescent; all came from the United States, Italy and Spain. From T cells, B-cell-depleted T cells, or PBMCs came the material, which was cDNA or gDNA.

J gave up 1 base and V 6 bases, and 8 bases lay outside the gene matches. Germline CDR1 and CDR2: MNHEY and SVGAGI. CDR3 length equals 15 residues. This clone was found once. How the authors handled the data: The authors estimated nucleated cell counts from reference gene primer amplification. The method was immunoSEQ multiplex PCR; TCRdb's version includes in-frame clones alone and lacks a portion of them. The DNA gave D and trimming, while V, J and clone size come from that table. The sample carries under 500,000 clones, roughly 91% recorded once. The chain has TRBV6-5 and TRBJ2-7; 8 positions agree with TRBD2. The sequencing sample was made of peripheral blood. This clonotype originated in a woman aged 25 to 39 with acute or convalescent COVID-19. This CDR3 is CASRIYSGASYEQYF. In DNA, the CDR3 is TGTGCCAGCAGAATCTATAGCGGGGCATCCTACGAGCAGTACTTC.